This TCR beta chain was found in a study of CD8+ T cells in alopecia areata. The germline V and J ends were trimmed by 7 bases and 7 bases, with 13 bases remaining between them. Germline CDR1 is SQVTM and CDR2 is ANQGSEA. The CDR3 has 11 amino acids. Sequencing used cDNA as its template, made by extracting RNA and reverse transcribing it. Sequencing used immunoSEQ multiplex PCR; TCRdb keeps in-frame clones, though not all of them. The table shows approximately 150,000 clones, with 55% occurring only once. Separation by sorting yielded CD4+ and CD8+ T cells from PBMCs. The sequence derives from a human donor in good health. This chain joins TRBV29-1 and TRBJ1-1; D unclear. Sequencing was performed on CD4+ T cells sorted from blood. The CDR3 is CSGRTGNEAFF. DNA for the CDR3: TGCAGCGGACGGACGGGAAATGAAGCTTTCTTT.